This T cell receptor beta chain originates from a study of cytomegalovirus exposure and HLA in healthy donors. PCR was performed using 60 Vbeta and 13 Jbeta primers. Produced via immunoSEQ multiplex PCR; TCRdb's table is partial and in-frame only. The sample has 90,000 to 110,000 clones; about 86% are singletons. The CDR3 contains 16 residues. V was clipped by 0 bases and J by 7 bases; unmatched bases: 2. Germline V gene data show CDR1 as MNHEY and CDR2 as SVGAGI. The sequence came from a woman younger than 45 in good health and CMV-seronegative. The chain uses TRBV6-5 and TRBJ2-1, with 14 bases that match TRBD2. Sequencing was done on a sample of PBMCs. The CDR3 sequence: CASSYSTSGRGNEQFF. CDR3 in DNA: TGTGCCAGCAGTTACTCGACTAGCGGGAGGGGGAATGAGCAGTTCTTC.